The 15 T cell receptor beta chains below all came from one sample that was sequenced in a study of shared clonotypes between healthy human individuals. The data were produced by immunoSEQ multiplex PCR, yet TCRdb's version contains in-frame clones alone and is incomplete. The repertoire holds about 1.1 million clones, with roughly 77% as singletons. Sequenced input: memory CD4+ T cells from PBMCs. The subset was: CD45RA-negative fraction. These receptors originate from a young man in good health. Some clones in this sample may be carry-over from other donors' samples.

The DNA for the CDR3 is TGTGCCAGCAGTTTTGCTTCAGGGTACAATCAGCCCCAGCATTTT. The encoded protein is CASSFASGYNQPQHF. This chain uses TRBV28 with TRBJ1-5; D possibly corresponds to TRBD1 (5 bases). This CDR3 spans 15 amino acids. CDR1 is MDHEN and CDR2 is SYDVKM in the germline V gene. The V end was cut by 3 bases, the J end by 3 bases, with 12 bases between.

The chain joins TRBV30 to TRBJ1-1, with D possibly being TRBD1 (6 bases). The CDR3 covers 14 residues. Germline assignment: CDR1 GTSNPN and CDR2 SVGIG (reference sequence). Trimming removed 3 bases at V and 0 bases at J, with 11 bases between. The CDR3 coding sequence is TGTGCCTGGAGGGCTGGGGGCTTGAACACTGAAGCTTTCTTT. This gives the protein CAWRAGGLNTEAFF. The full variable domain, in which reference TRBV30 and TRBJ1-1 provide the parts outside the CDR3, is SQTIHQWPATLVQPVGSPLSLECTVEGTSNPNLYWYRQAAGRGLQLLFYSVGIGQISSEVPQNLSASRPQDRQFILSSKKLLLSDSGFYLCAWRAGGLNTEAFFGQGTRLTVV.

In this sample, this clone turned up once. The chain combines TRBV29-1 with TRBJ2-7; 7 bases line up with TRBD1. Trimming at V came to 2 bases and at J to 4 bases, leaving 8 bases not matched to a gene. The CDR3 contains 14 residues. Germline loops: CDR1 SQVTM, CDR2 ANQGSEA. The DNA for the CDR3 is TGCAGCGTTGAATCTCCCGGGACAGCTTACGAGCAGTACTTC. This codes for CSVESPGTAYEQYF.

J is TRBJ2-7 and V is TRBV29-1; 9 bases are a match to TRBD2. Germline V CDR1 and CDR2: SQVTM, ANQGSEA. CDR3 size: 15 residues. The J segment lost 4 bases and the V segment lost 6 bases, leaving 13 bases of the junction unmatched. The CDR3 coding sequence is TGCAGCGTCCGACTTGGGTTAGCGGGAGCGTACGAGCAGTACTTC. Encoded protein: CSVRLGLAGAYEQYF.

The rearrangement uses TRBV9 and TRBJ1-2; 9 bases align to TRBD1. Germline assignment: CDR1 SGDLS and CDR2 YYNGEE. This CDR3 has 15 amino acids. V shed 3 bases, J shed 5 bases, and the junction held 8 bases outside the gene matches. As DNA, the CDR3 is TGTGCCAGCAGCGCAGGAGACGGGACAGGGTATGGCTACACCTTC. It encodes CASSAGDGTGYGYTF.

V usage is TRBV29-1 and J usage is TRBJ2-7; 14 bases map to TRBD2. Trimming cost V 6 bases and J 3 bases; bases outside gene matches: 13. The CDR3 is made up of 17 amino acids. From germline, CDR1 is SQVTM and CDR2 ANQGSEA. CDR3 loop: CSVQGLAGEEGIYEQYF. CDR3 DNA: TGCAGCGTCCAGGGACTAGCGGGAGAGGAGGGGATCTACGAGCAGTACTTC.

Only a few counts were recorded for this clone. The gene calls are TRBV18 and TRBJ2-1, with D perhaps TRBD2 (6 bases). This CDR3 is 14 amino acids long. Trimming shortened V by 0 bases and J by 8 bases, and 11 bases separated the two germline ends. The V gene's germline CDR1 is KGHSH and CDR2 LQKENI. CDR3 sequence: CASSPPTRNDEQFF. The CDR3 region has the DNA TGTGCCAGCTCACCACCGACTAGGAATGATGAGCAGTTCTTC.

The CDR3 DNA sequence: TGTGCCAGCAGCGGGGCCTCTAGCGGTAGCTCCTACGAGCAGTACTTC. Its protein is CASSGASSGSSYEQYF. This sequence joins TRBV9 and TRBJ2-7; 7 nucleotides match TRBD2. Germline V CDR1 and CDR2: SGDLS, YYNGEE. Germline trimming cut 3 bases from V and 0 bases from J; bases unmatched to any gene: 9. This CDR3 has 16 residues.

V and J are TRBV5-1 and TRBJ1-1; 7 positions agree with TRBD1. Germline values: CDR1 SGHRS, CDR2 YFSETQ. The CDR3 loop spans 13 amino acids. Trimming took 3 bases from V and 5 from J; bases not matched to a gene: 4. The CDR3 DNA reads as TGCGCCAGCAGCTCTGACAGGGCGACTGAAGCTTTCTTT. The encoded protein is CASSSDRATEAFF.

This chain links TRBV30 with TRBJ1-1; 7 bases map to TRBD1. Germline-derived CDR1 and CDR2 are GTSNPN and SVGIG (reference sequence). The V gene end was trimmed by 2 bases and the J gene end by 1 base; junction bases not matched to a gene: 7. The CDR3 runs 15 residues. The CDR3 loop reads CAWSPQTGRNTEAFF. CDR3 nucleotides: TGTGCCTGGAGTCCTCAGACAGGGAGGAACACTGAAGCTTTCTTT.

The chain is built from TRBV19 and TRBJ2-1, with 8 bases fitting TRBD2. Losses at the gene ends were 1 base for V and 7 bases for J; bases not matched to a gene: 6. Germline V gives CDR1 LNHDA, CDR2 SQIVND (reference sequence). CDR3 length equals 15 residues. CDR3: CASSIVRTSKNEQFF. CDR3 nucleotide sequence: TGTGCCAGTAGTATAGTTCGGACTAGCAAGAATGAGCAGTTCTTC.

Concerning this clone: The same CDR3 also results from other DNA sequences found in this sample. The chain employs TRBV30 and TRBJ1-2, with a possible D match to TRBD1 (6 bases). Germline V gene data show CDR1 as GTSNPN and CDR2 as SVGIG (reference sequence). V was cut by 0 bases and J by 8 bases, with 10 bases left in between. The CDR3 loop spans 12 amino acids. The chain's CDR3 is CAWSVRDRGYTF. DNA for the CDR3: TGTGCCTGGAGTGTACGAGACAGGGGCTACACCTTC.

This clone came up a few times. The chain couples TRBV9 to TRBJ1-3, with a tentative D call TRBD1 (5 bases). Germline V gene sequence: CDR1 SGDLS, CDR2 YYNGEE. The CDR3 runs 15 residues. The ends were cut back, 5 bases at V and 7 bases at J, with 19 bases in the middle. The CDR3 DNA sequence: TGTGCCAGCAGTGCACCCGTCGGGGCGGGTAACACCATATATTTT. Translated, it gives CASSAPVGAGNTIYF.

This clone came up once. This likely traces to a read error, being one base from a far larger clone. The chain uses TRBV30 and TRBJ2-2; the match to TRBD2 covers 11 bases. The CDR3 loop spans 17 amino acids. From germline, CDR1 is GTSNPN and CDR2 SVGIG (reference sequence). The CDR3 nucleotides read TGTGCCTCAAACCCGACTAGCGGGATGGTTCGCACCGGGAAGCTGTTTTTT. Residues: CASNPTSGMVRTGKLFF.

This chain uses TRBV28 with TRBJ2-1; tentatively, D is TRBD1 (6 bases). From germline, CDR1 is MDHEN and CDR2 SYDVKM. V was trimmed by 5 bases and J by 3 bases, leaving 11 bases between them. The CDR3 extends over 14 amino acids. The CDR3 spells CASSKPGHYNEQFF. The CDR3 nucleotides read TGTGCCAGCAGTAAACCGGGACACTACAATGAGCAGTTCTTC.